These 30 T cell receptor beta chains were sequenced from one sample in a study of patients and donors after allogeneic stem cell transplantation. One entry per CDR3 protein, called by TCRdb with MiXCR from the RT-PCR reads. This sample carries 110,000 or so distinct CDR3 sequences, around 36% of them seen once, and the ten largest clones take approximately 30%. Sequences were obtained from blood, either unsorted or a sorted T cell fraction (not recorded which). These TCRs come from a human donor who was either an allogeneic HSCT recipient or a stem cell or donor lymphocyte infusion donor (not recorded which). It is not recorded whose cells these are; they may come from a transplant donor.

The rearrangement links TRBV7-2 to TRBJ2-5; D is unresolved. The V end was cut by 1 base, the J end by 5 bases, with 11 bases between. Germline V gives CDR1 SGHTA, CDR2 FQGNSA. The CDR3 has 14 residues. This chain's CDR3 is CASSLVLVKETQYF. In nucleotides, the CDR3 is TGTGCCAGCAGCTTAGTGCTGGTAAAGGAGACCCAGTACTTC.

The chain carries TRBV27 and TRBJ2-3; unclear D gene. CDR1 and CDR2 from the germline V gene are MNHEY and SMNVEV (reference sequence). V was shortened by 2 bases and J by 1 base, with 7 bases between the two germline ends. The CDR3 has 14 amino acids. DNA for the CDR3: TGTGCCAGCAGTTTACGGTGGGGCACAGATACGCAGTATTTT. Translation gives CASSLRWGTDTQYF.

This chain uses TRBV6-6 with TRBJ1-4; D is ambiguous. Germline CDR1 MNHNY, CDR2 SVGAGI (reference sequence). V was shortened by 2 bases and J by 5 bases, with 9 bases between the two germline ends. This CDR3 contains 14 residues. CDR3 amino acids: CASSYPPQNEKLFF. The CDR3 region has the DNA TGTGCCAGCAGTTACCCCCCACAGAATGAAAAACTGTTTTTT.

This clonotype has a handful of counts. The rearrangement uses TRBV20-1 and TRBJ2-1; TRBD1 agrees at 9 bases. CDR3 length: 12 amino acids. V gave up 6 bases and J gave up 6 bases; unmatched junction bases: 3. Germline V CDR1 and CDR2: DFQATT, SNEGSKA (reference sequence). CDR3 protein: CSARQGGNEQFF. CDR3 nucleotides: TGCAGTGCCCGACAGGGGGGCAATGAGCAGTTCTTC.

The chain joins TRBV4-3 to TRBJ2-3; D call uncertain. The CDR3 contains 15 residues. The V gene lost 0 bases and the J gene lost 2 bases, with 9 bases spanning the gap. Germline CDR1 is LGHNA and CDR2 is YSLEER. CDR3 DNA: TGCGCCAGCAGCCAAGATGCCCAGTACACAGATACGCAGTATTTT. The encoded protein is CASSQDAQYTDTQYF.

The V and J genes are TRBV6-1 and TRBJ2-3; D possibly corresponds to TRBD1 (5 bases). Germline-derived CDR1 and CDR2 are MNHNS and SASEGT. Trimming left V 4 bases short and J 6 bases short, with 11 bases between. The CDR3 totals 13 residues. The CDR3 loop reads CASSGRQIDTQYF. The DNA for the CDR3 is TGTGCCAGCAGTGGGAGACAGATCGATACGCAGTATTTT.

The CDR3 is CSAQKHGGAFRGELFF. CDR3 sequence (DNA): TGCAGTGCCCAGAAACATGGGGGCGCCTTTCGGGGGGAGCTGTTTTTT. V gene TRBV20-1 combines with J gene TRBJ2-2, with a weak D call TRBD1 (6 bases). The CDR3 consists of 16 residues. The ends were cut back, 6 bases at V and 8 bases at J, with 25 bases in the middle. CDR1 is DFQATT and CDR2 is SNEGSKA in the germline V gene (reference sequence).

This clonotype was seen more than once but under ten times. The CDR3 DNA is TGTGCCAGCAGCCGACAGCCTCAAGCCTATAATTCACCCCTCCACTTT. Encoded protein: CASSRQPQAYNSPLHF. The chain links TRBV27 to TRBJ1-6; D possibly corresponds to TRBD1 (5 bases). The V and J ends lost 6 bases and 2 bases respectively, with 14 bases between them. The germline CDR1 and CDR2 sequences are MNHEY and SMNVEV (reference sequence). The CDR3 extends over 16 amino acids.

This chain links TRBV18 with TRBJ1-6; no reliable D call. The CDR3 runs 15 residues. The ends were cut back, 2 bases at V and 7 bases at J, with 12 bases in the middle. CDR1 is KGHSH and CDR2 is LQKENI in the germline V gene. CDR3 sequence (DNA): TGTGCCAGCTCACCATGGCGAGGAAAGAATTCACCCCTCCACTTT. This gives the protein CASSPWRGKNSPLHF.

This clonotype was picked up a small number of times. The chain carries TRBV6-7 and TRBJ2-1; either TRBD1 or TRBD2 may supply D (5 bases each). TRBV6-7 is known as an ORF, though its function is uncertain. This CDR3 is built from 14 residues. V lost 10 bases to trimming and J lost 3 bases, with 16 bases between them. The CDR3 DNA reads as TGTGCCAATTCCGGGACGATCCGCTACAATGAGCAGTTCTTC. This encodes CANSGTIRYNEQFF.

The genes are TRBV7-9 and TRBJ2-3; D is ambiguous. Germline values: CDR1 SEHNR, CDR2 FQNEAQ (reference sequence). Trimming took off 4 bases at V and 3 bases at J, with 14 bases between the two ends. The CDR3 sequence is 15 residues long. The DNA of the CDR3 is TGTGCCAGCAGCTCTAGACGCCTAGGGACAGATACGCAGTATTTT. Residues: CASSSRRLGTDTQYF.

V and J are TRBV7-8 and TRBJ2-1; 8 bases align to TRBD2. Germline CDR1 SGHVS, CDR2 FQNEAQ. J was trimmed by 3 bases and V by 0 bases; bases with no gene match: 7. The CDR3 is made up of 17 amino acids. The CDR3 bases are TGTGCCAGCAGCTTAGCGCTAGGGACTAGTTACTACAATGAGCAGTTCTTC. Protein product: CASSLALGTSYYNEQFF. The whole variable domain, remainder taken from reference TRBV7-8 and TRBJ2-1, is GAGVSQSPRYKVAKRGQDVALRCDPISGHVSLFWYQQALGQGPEFLTYFQNEAQLDKSGLPSDRFFAERPEGSVSTLKIQRTQQEDSAVYLCASSLALGTSYYNEQFFGPGTRLTVL.

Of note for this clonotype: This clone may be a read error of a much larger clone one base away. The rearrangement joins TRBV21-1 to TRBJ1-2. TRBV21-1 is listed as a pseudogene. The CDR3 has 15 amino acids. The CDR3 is CASRKVGQGLYSYTF. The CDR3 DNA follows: TGTGCCAGCAGGAAAGTTGGGCAGGGACTTTATAGCTACACCTTC.

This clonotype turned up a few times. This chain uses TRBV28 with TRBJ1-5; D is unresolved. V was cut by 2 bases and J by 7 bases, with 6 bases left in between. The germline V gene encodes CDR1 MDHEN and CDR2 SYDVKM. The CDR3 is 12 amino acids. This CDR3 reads CASSLRAQPQHF. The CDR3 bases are TGTGCCAGCAGTTTAAGGGCCCAGCCCCAGCATTTT.

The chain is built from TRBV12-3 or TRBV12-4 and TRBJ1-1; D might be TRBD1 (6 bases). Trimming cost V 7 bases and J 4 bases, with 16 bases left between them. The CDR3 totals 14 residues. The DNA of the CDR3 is TGTGCCAGCATTACGGGGGCTTTGGGCACTGAAGCTTTCTTT. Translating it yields CASITGALGTEAFF.

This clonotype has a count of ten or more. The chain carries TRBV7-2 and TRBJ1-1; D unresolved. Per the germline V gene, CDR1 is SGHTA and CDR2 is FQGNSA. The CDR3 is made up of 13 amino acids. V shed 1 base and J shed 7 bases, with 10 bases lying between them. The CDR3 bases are TGTGCCAGCAGCTTAGAGTCGAGCAGTGAAGCTTTCTTT. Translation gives CASSLESSSEAFF.

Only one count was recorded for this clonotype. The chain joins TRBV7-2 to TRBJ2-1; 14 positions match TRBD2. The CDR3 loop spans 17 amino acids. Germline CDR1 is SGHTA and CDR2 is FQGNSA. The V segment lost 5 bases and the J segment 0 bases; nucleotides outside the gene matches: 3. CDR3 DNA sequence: TGTGCCAGCAGCACAGGGACTAGCGGGAGCTCCTACAATGAGCAGTTCTTC. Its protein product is CASSTGTSGSSYNEQFF.

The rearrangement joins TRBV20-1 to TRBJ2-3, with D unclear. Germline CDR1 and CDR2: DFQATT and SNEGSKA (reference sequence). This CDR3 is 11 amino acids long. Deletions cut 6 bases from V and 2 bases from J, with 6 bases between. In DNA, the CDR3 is TGCAGTGCCCGCCCCACAGATACGCAGTATTTT. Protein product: CSARPTDTQYF.

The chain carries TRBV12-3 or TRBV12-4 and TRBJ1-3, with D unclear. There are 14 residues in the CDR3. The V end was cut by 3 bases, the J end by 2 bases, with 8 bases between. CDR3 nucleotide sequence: TGTGCCAGCAGTTTCGGAGCGGCTGGAAACACCATATATTTT. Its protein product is CASSFGAAGNTIYF.

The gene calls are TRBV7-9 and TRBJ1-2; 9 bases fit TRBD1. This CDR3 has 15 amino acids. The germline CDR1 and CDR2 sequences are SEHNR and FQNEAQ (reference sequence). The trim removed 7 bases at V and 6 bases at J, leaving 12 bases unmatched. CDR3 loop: CASTLAGTGRNGYTF. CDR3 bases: TGTGCCAGCACCCTAGCCGGGACAGGGAGAAATGGCTACACCTTC.

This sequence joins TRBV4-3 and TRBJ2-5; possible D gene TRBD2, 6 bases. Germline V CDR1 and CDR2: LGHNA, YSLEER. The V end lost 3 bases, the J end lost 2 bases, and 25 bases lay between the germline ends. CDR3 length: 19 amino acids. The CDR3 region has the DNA TGCGCCAGCAGCCAGTGCCGGGACGGGAGCAACCTAATTCAAGAGACCCAGTACTTC. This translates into CASSQCRDGSNLIQETQYF.

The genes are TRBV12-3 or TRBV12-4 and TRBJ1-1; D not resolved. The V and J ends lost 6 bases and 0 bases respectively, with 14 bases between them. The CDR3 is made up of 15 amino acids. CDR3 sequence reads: CASSPRERLNTEAFF. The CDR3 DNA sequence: TGTGCCAGCAGCCCCCGGGAGAGGTTGAACACTGAAGCTTTCTTT.

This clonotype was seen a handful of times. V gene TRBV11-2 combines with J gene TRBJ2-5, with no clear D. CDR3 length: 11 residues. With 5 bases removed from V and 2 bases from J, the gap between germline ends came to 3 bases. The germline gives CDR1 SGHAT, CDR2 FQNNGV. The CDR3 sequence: CASSEQETQYF. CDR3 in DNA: TGTGCCAGCAGCGAACAAGAGACCCAGTACTTC.

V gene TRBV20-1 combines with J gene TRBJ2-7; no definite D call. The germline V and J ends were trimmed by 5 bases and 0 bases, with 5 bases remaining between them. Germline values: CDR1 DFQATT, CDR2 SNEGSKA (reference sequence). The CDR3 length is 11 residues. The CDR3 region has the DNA TGCAGTGCTCGACCCTCCTACGAGCAGTACTTC. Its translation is CSARPSYEQYF.

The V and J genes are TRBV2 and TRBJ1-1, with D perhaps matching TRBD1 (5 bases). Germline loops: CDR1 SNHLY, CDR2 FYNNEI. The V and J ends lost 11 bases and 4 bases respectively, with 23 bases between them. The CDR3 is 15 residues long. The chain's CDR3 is CAEKKYGGRSTEAFF. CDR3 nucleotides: TGTGCCGAGAAGAAATACGGGGGTCGGAGCACTGAAGCTTTCTTT.

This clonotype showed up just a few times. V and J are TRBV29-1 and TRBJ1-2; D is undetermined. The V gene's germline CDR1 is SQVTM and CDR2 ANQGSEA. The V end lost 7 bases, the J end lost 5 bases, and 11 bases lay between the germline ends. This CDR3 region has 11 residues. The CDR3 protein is CSAGGPYGYTF. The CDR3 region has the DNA TGCAGCGCTGGAGGACCTTATGGCTACACCTTC.

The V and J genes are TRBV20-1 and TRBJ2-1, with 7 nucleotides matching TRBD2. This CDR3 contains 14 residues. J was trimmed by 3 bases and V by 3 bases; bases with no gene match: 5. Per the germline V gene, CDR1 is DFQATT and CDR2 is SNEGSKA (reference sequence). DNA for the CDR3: TGCAGTGCTAGGCGGGCTAGCGGCTACAATGAGCAGTTCTTC. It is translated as CSARRASGYNEQFF.

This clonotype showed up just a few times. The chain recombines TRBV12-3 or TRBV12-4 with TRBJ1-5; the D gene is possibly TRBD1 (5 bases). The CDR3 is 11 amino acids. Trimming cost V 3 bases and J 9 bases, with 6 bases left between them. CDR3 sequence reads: CASSFGGPQHF. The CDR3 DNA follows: TGTGCCAGCAGTTTCGGGGGGCCCCAGCATTTT.

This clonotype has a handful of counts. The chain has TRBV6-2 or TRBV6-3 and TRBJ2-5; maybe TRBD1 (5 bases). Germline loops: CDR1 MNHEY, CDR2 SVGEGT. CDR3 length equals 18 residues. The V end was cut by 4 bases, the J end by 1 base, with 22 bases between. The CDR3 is CASSSAKHRFTPQETQYF. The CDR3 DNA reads TGTGCCAGCAGTTCCGCAAAACACAGGTTTACACCCCAAGAGACCCAGTACTTC.

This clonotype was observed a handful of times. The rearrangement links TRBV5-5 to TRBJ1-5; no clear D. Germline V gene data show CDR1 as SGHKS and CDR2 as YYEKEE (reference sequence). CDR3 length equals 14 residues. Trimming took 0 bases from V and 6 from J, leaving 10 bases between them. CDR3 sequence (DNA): TGTGCCAGCAGCTTGGGCCCGGTGGGTCAGCCCCAGCATTTT. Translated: CASSLGPVGQPQHF.